This TCR beta chain appears in the sequencing data of a study of blood T cell repertoires in COVID-19. Study information: Both acute and convalescent COVID-19 samples were obtained from the United States, Italy and Spain.

Under the authors' procedure: The assay estimated nucleated cells by amplifying reference gene primers. TCRdb keeps only in-frame clones here, not all; method: immunoSEQ multiplex PCR. The D gene and trimming were derived from the DNA, and the V and J assignments and clone size from that table. The table shows 75,000 to 100,000 clones, with about 80% occurring only once. Germline V CDR1 and CDR2: SNHLY, FYNNEI. The CDR3 consists of 13 residues. The V and J ends lost 7 bases and 5 bases respectively, with 14 bases between them. This clone was picked up a small number of times. Sequencing was done on a sample of peripheral blood. The sequence derives from a man aged 70 or older with acute or convalescent COVID-19. V and J are TRBV2 and TRBJ2-5, with D maybe TRBD2 (6 bases). The CDR3 nucleotides read TGTGCCAGCATGGGCGGGGTTGCGGAGACCCAGTACTTC. Amino acids: CASMGGVAETQYF.